A single TCR beta chain is shown here with its context. As processed by the authors: Estimation of nucleated cell counts relied on the amplification of reference gene primers. Using immunoSEQ multiplex PCR, the repertoire was profiled, and TCRdb retains in-frame clones only, with some absent. V and J calls and clone size are given by that table; D and trimming were obtained from the DNA. Of more than 250,000 clones listed, around 86% are singletons. This sample is drawn from a study of blood T cell repertoires in COVID-19. Overall study: Italy, Spain and the United States were the sources of the convalescent and acute COVID-19 samples.

Recovered status applied to Cohort 3 donors who had two consecutive negative PCRs. It also applied to those with clearance or with symptom resolution. This sequence originates from a woman between 18 and 29 years old who had recovered from COVID-19. Source material: PBMCs or T cells enriched from blood (not recorded which).

CDR3 loop: CASSKPLGTNSPLHF. CDR3 coding DNA: TGTGCCAGCAGTAAACCCCTTGGCACCAATTCACCCCTCCACTTT. The chain is built from TRBV28 and TRBJ1-6; D uncertain. V was pared by 5 bases and J by 7 bases, with 15 bases between. Germline assignment: CDR1 MDHEN and CDR2 SYDVKM. The CDR3 loop spans 15 amino acids.